A single T cell receptor beta chain is shown here with its context. The table lists this clonotype with many counts. Its cognate antigen has yet to be identified. No base-level quality is on record; no much larger clone is a single base apart. As encoded in the germline V gene (reference sequence), CDR1 is GTSNPN while CDR2 is SVGIG. Including cysteine and phenylalanine, the CDR3 has 14 amino acids. Here the CDR3 DNA is all that survives: 42 bases in frame from base 1. Trimming removed 1 base from V and 4 bases from J, leaving 13 bases between the germline ends. TCR beta CDR3 regions were amplified from RNA transcripts. A first-round RT-PCR of the TCR CDR3 used the HTBI primer set with the Qiagen OneStep RT-PCR kit. Libraries were constructed in a second round of multiplex PCR, after which size selection and purification were performed. Libraries were sequenced paired-end with 100 bp reads on an Illumina HiSeq2000. Processing in the source paper ran as follows. SOAPnuke was used to process the raw data, throwing out any read that contained adapters or uncalled bases, had a mean Phred below 15, or lacked an exact constant-primer or identifier match. COPE v1.2.5 was used to merge high-quality paired reads, and clonotypes were defined as unique nucleotide sequences. MiTCR v1.1 was used to align the clonotypes against IMGT TRBV, TRBD and TRBJ reference segments. Only V-J combinations with frequency above 0.0001, covering 99% to 99.2% of repertoires, were analysed. The TCS score was defined as the ratio of F50 (clonal expansion) to E x V (chaos), calculated using BLOSUM62-based TCRdist between CDR3 peptides within each V-J. Welch's t-statistics and random forest reduced just over 500 V-J features to some 14, which were used in a naive Bayes classifier (R e1071). TCRdb itself trimmed the public reads at Q25 with fastp, ran MiXCR and retained productive beta chains. A single entry per CDR3 protein holds the most common genes and DNA from its merged rows. The V and J calls shown here were made by TCRdb, not taken from the authors' results. In all, the sample holds 600,000 to 750,000 distinct CDR3 sequences, and roughly 17% of those were seen once. The top ten clones comprise roughly 15% of the sample.

The data derive from a study of T cells in Graves' hyperthyroidism and ophthalmopathy (dated by TCRdb to the late 2010s). Describing the broader study: Peripheral blood samples were taken at the time of initial diagnosis, prior to any treatment. TCR V-J signatures able to tell the groups apart were searched for in a discovery cohort of around 95 patients, of whom around 42 had Graves' ophthalmopathy and some 60 had stable Graves' hyperthyroidism. An independent validation cohort of 18 to 20 hyperthyroidism patients and 15 or so patients who later progressed to ophthalmopathy tested prospective prediction of ophthalmopathy. The 100 or so discovery patients were randomly split 7:3 into training and test sets. In more than five Graves' hyperthyroidism patients, the study also compared T-cell repertoires from thyroid tissue with T-cell repertoires from blood. After sampling, hyperthyroidism patients received methimazole starting at 30 mg daily, and ophthalmopathy patients received high-dose intravenous methylprednisolone. The paper reports TCR Vbeta CDR3 sequencing of 135 peripheral blood samples: some 41 ophthalmopathy, roughly 74 hyperthyroidism and roughly 17 progressor patients. Points the paper makes about the study in general: No statistical method was used to fix the sample size in advance, and group allocation was not hidden from the investigators. Most expanded thyroid clonotypes (frequency above 0.001) were also detected in blood, suggesting blood repertoires may reflect thyroid immune responses. In validation, the model predicted progression to ophthalmopathy with 60% to 71% sensitivity and over 72% specificity, a median of about 6.7 months before onset. In cross-validation, a model built on a 13 V-J signature told ophthalmopathy apart from stable hyperthyroidism with 85% to 90% sensitivity and around 83% specificity, and in testing the same model reached 80%/75%.

A patient counted as having stable Graves' hyperthyroidism if no progression to ophthalmopathy occurred over 18 months of follow-up. Hyperthyroidism patients were newly diagnosed, with disease duration under 2 months, and aged 18 to 65 years. Any patient with an uncontrolled infection, another autoimmune disease, pregnancy or lactation was excluded. Diagnoses were established on the basis of clinical symptoms, serum thyroxine and TRAb, thyroid ultrasound, and orbital computed tomography. PBMCs were isolated from roughly 10 ml of fresh peripheral blood by Ficoll-Paque density gradient centrifugation. Trizol reagent was used to extract total RNA, and RNA quality was then checked on an Agilent 2100 Bioanalyzer.

This chain joins TRBV30 to TRBJ1-1; the D gene is perhaps TRBD1, from 5 matching bases. This TCR was sampled from a man aged 45-65 years with Graves' hyperthyroidism. Sequenced: blood. The CDR3 reads as follows: CAWSEGARGTEAFF. The nucleotides read TGTGCCTGGAGTGAGGGTGCAAGGGGCACTGAAGCTTTCTTT.